A single sample gave rise to the 25 T cell receptor beta chains below, sequenced in a study of CD8+CD57+ T cells in acquired aplastic anemia. An expansion of CD8+CD57+ cells by flow cytometry had been shown in patients chosen for sequencing. Profiles of TCR beta VDJ and CDR3 were generated from a genomic DNA template. TCRdb passed the reads through MiXCR, listing each CDR3 protein once. The sample shows 180,000 or so distinct CDR3 sequences, roughly 50% of them seen only once. Input material: sorted CD4+, CD8+, or CD8+CD57+ T cells (not recorded which) from PBMCs. These receptors were collected from a human donor with aplastic anemia.

This clonotype was seen once. An end of the junction does not agree with germline; a read error may underlie this. The rearrangement joins TRBV5-1 to TRBJ2-1; 12 bases fit TRBD2. The CDR3 is 15 residues long. Germline loops: CDR1 SGHRS, CDR2 YFSETQ. The CDR3, as DNA: TGCGCCAGCAGCTTGGGACTAGCGGGAGTCAATGAGCAGTCCTTC. The encoded protein is CASSLGLAGVNEQSF.

In its sample, this clonotype was seen once. This may arise from a read error, as a much more abundant clone is one base away. The rearrangement links TRBV6-1 to TRBJ2-5, with 8 bases aligning to TRBD1. The J segment lost 7 bases and the V segment lost 7 bases, leaving 11 bases of the junction unmatched. Germline loops: CDR1 MNHNS, CDR2 SASEGT. The CDR3 totals 14 residues. CDR3 DNA: TGTGCCAGCACCCTGACAGGGGAGAGAGGGACCCAGTACTTC. As protein: CASTLTGERGTQYF.

The chain recombines TRBV20-1 with TRBJ2-7; 7 nucleotides match TRBD2. Germline V gene data show CDR1 as DFQATT and CDR2 as SNEGSKA (reference sequence). The CDR3 extends over 14 amino acids. J gave up 6 bases and V 2 bases, and 10 bases lay outside the gene matches. The DNA for the CDR3 is TGCAGTGCTAGACCAGGGACGGGGGGTCGCGAGCAGTACTTC. Translating it yields CSARPGTGGREQYF.

This clonotype was seen repeatedly, ten times or more. The genes are TRBV20-1 and TRBJ2-7; 15 bases agree with TRBD2. This CDR3 is 15 amino acids long. Germline V gene lookup returns CDR1 DFQATT and CDR2 SNEGSKA (reference sequence). Trimming at V came to 8 bases and at J to 7 bases, leaving 12 bases not matched to a gene. CDR3 DNA: TGCAGTTTTTCGGGCGGACTAGCGGGAGGGCGGGAGCAGTACTTC. This gives the protein CSFSGGLAGGREQYF.

This clonotype was found once. The V and J genes are TRBV11-2 and TRBJ2-3; 10 bases map to TRBD1. CDR3 length equals 15 residues. Trimming cost V 4 bases and J 4 bases; bases outside gene matches: 5. Germline loops: CDR1 SGHAT, CDR2 FQNNGV. The CDR3 DNA follows: TGTGCCAGCAGCTCGCCCGGGACAGGGGCAGATACGCAGTATTTT. Its translation: CASSSPGTGADTQYF.

This clonotype was counted at least ten times. This chain uses TRBV4-2 with TRBJ2-1; D might be TRBD2 (6 bases). This CDR3 contains 15 residues. The V gene's germline CDR1 is LGHNA and CDR2 YNFKEQ. V lost 4 bases and J 5 bases, leaving 15 bases between the germline ends. The CDR3: CASSPGTQVHNEQFF. The CDR3 region has the DNA TGTGCCAGCAGCCCCGGGACTCAAGTTCACAATGAGCAGTTCTTC.

The V call is TRBV7-2, the J call TRBJ2-7; D unresolved. Per germline, CDR1 SGHTA and CDR2 FQGNSA. The germline V and J ends were trimmed by 1 base and 2 bases, with 9 bases remaining between them. The CDR3 loop spans 14 amino acids. This chain's CDR3 is CASSLDMFAYEQYF. The CDR3 DNA reads as TGTGCCAGCAGCTTAGATATGTTCGCCTACGAGCAGTACTTC.

J is TRBJ1-4 and V is TRBV3-1, with 7 bases aligning to TRBD1. J lost 8 bases, V lost 5 bases, and 14 bases had no gene match. Germline lookup yields CDR1 LGHDT and CDR2 YNNKEL (reference sequence). There are 16 residues in the CDR3. The CDR3 bases are TGTGCCAGCAGCTCTAGGGGTGTCAGGGGGGACGAAAAACTGTTTTTT. Encoded protein: CASSSRGVRGDEKLFF.

The chain has TRBV6-1 and TRBJ1-1, with D unclear. The CDR3 sequence is 13 residues long. V was shortened by 3 bases and J by 6 bases, with 11 bases between the two germline ends. CDR1 MNHNS and CDR2 SASEGT come from the germline V gene. CDR3: CASSDGPPPEAFF. CDR3 nucleotides: TGTGCCAGCAGTGATGGGCCACCGCCTGAAGCTTTCTTT.

This chain uses TRBV2 with TRBJ2-7; D unresolved. Trimming took off 5 bases at V and 0 bases at J, with 14 bases between the two ends. Germline-derived CDR1 and CDR2 are SNHLY and FYNNEI. The CDR3 runs 15 residues. The chain's CDR3 is CASSSPAVSSYEQYF. The CDR3 DNA reads as TGTGCCAGCAGTTCGCCCGCCGTAAGCTCCTACGAGCAGTACTTC.

V and J are TRBV5-5 and TRBJ1-1; D possibly corresponds to TRBD1 (6 bases). This CDR3 is built from 13 residues. The germline gives CDR1 SGHKS, CDR2 YYEKEE (reference sequence). V was clipped by 8 bases and J by 1 base, with 12 bases between them. This CDR3 reads CASKLTGNTEAFF. DNA for the CDR3: TGTGCCAGTAAATTGACAGGGAACACTGAAGCTTTCTTT.

This clonotype was seen at least ten times. The chain links TRBV20-1 to TRBJ2-7; TRBD2 might be the D (7 bases). V was cut by 3 bases and J by 5 bases, with 23 bases left in between. CDR1 DFQATT and CDR2 SNEGSKA come from the germline V gene (reference sequence). The CDR3 spans 16 residues. Here the CDR3 reads CSASTPRGGVENEQYF. The CDR3 DNA sequence: TGCAGTGCTAGTACTCCGCGAGGGGGGGTCGAGAACGAGCAGTACTTC.

A few counts support this clonotype. J is TRBJ1-2 and V is TRBV3-1, with unresolved D. This CDR3 contains 13 residues. Germline lookup yields CDR1 LGHDT and CDR2 YNNKEL (reference sequence). V lost 0 bases and J 5 bases, leaving 7 bases between the germline ends. In DNA, the CDR3 is TGTGCCAGCAGCCAAGACGGAACTTATGGCTACACCTTC. It yields the protein CASSQDGTYGYTF. The full variable domain, rest sourced from reference TRBV3-1 and TRBJ1-2, is DTAVSQTPKYLVTQMGNDKSIKCEQNLGHDTMYWYKQDSKKFLKIMFSYNNKELIINETVPNRFSPKSPDKAHLNLHINSLELGDSAVYFCASSQDGTYGYTFGSGTRLTVV.

This clonotype occurred many times. This chain links TRBV9 with TRBJ1-4; perhaps TRBD1 as D (5 bases). The CDR3 has 15 amino acids. Germline V gene lookup returns CDR1 SGDLS and CDR2 YYNGEE. The ends were cut back, 3 bases at V and 0 bases at J, with 9 bases in the middle. The CDR3 here is CASSGGGATNEKLFF. The CDR3 nucleotides are TGTGCCAGCAGCGGGGGGGGTGCAACTAATGAAAAACTGTTTTTT.

Details on this clonotype: A junction end diverges from the germline sequence, so it may reflect a read error. This CDR3 is CACSGRTGAHNSPLHF. DNA of the CDR3: TGTGCCTGCAGTGGGAGAACAGGGGCCCATAATTCACCCCTCCACTTT. V usage is TRBV6-1 and J usage is TRBJ1-6, with TRBD1 identical over 7 bases. The V gene's germline CDR1 is MNHNS and CDR2 SASEGT. The CDR3 is 16 amino acids.

This rearrangement joins TRBV19 to TRBJ2-7, with D possibly matching TRBD1 (5 bases). The germline V gene has CDR1 LNHDA and CDR2 SQIVND (reference sequence). The CDR3 consists of 14 residues. V lost 5 bases and J lost 0, with 11 bases in between. CDR3 protein: CASSGAASSYEQYF. In DNA form, the CDR3 reads TGTGCCAGTAGTGGGGCAGCGAGCTCCTACGAGCAGTACTTC.

This clonotype was recorded many times. The chain has TRBV2 and TRBJ1-1; maybe TRBD1 (6 bases). V was clipped by 10 bases and J by 5 bases, with 17 bases between them. CDR1 is SNHLY, CDR2 FYNNEI, per germline. This CDR3 comprises 13 residues. Here the CDR3 DNA reads TGTGCCAACAACAGGGATAGGAGGACTGAAGCTTTCTTT. This codes for CANNRDRRTEAFF. Filled out from reference TRBV2 and TRBJ1-1, the complete variable domain reads EPEVTQTPSHQVTQMGQEVILRCVPISNHLYFYWYRQILGQKVEFLVSFYNNEISEKSEIFDDQFSVERPDGSNFTLKIRSTKLEDSAMYFCANNRDRRTEAFFGQGTRLTVV.

In this sample, this clonotype turned up once. The chain recombines TRBV5-1 with TRBJ2-3; maybe TRBD2 (5 bases). The CDR3 has 14 amino acids. Deletions cut 2 bases from V and 2 bases from J, with 9 bases between. Germline V gives CDR1 SGHRS, CDR2 YFSETQ. Here the CDR3 DNA reads TGCGCCAGCAGCTTCGACGGGAACACAGATACGCAGTATTTT. Residues: CASSFDGNTDTQYF.

The chain links TRBV12-3 or TRBV12-4 to TRBJ2-7; 10 bases are a match to TRBD2. This CDR3 has 14 residues. With 5 bases clipped from V and 4 bases from J, the junction kept 5 bases outside the gene matches. The CDR3 coding sequence is TGTGCCAGCAGTCGAGCGGGGGGGGCTTACGAGCAGTACTTC. It specifies CASSRAGGAYEQYF.

This clonotype has a count of ten or more. DNA for the CDR3: TGTGCCAGCAGTTTGACGGACAGGGGGGATACGCAGTATTTT. It encodes CASSLTDRGDTQYF. The V and J genes are TRBV27 and TRBJ2-3; 10 bases align to TRBD1. With 3 bases clipped from V and 6 bases from J, the junction kept 3 bases outside the gene matches. CDR1 is MNHEY and CDR2 is SMNVEV in the germline V gene (reference sequence). This CDR3 comprises 14 residues.

The chain employs TRBV29-1 and TRBJ2-3; D gene uncertain. The V and J ends lost 4 bases and 0 bases respectively, with 8 bases between them. The germline V gene encodes CDR1 SQVTM and CDR2 ANQGSEA. The length of the CDR3 is 13 residues. The chain's CDR3 is CSVVLASTDTQYF. CDR3 DNA: TGCAGCGTTGTTTTAGCCAGCACAGATACGCAGTATTTT.

The chain combines TRBV30 with TRBJ2-7; no clear D. Trimming removed 0 bases at V and 2 bases at J, with 11 bases between. This CDR3 has 14 residues. Looked up from germline, CDR1 is GTSNPN and CDR2 is SVGIG (reference sequence). CDR3 in DNA: TGTGCCTGGAGTGTAGGTACGGGTACCTACGAGCAGTACTTC. Translation gives CAWSVGTGTYEQYF.

The rearrangement joins TRBV20-1 to TRBJ2-7, with 10 bases lining up with TRBD2. This CDR3 region has 14 residues. V was clipped by 6 bases and J by 4 bases; unmatched bases: 9. Germline V gives CDR1 DFQATT, CDR2 SNEGSKA (reference sequence). The CDR3 here is CSARLLAGDYEQYF. CDR3 coding DNA: TGCAGTGCGCGACTTCTAGCGGGAGATTACGAGCAGTACTTC.

This clonotype has ten or more counts. This rearrangement joins TRBV19 to TRBJ1-2; D uncertain. The germline CDR1 and CDR2 sequences are LNHDA and SQIVND (reference sequence). V was clipped by 10 bases and J by 2 bases, with 20 bases between them. The CDR3 is 15 amino acids. The CDR3, as DNA: TGTGCCACCTCGGGCCGCCTCGAGGGAAACTATGGCTACACCTTC. The encoded protein is CATSGRLEGNYGYTF.

The chain couples TRBV15 to TRBJ1-5; TRBD1 is a possible D gene (6 bases). The CDR3 consists of 15 residues. Per the germline V gene, CDR1 is LNHNV and CDR2 is YYDKDF (reference sequence). Trimming removed 3 bases from V and 6 bases from J, with 15 bases in between. The CDR3 sequence: CATSRPRGGGQPQHF. CDR3 DNA: TGTGCCACCAGCAGGCCGAGAGGGGGTGGTCAGCCCCAGCATTTT.